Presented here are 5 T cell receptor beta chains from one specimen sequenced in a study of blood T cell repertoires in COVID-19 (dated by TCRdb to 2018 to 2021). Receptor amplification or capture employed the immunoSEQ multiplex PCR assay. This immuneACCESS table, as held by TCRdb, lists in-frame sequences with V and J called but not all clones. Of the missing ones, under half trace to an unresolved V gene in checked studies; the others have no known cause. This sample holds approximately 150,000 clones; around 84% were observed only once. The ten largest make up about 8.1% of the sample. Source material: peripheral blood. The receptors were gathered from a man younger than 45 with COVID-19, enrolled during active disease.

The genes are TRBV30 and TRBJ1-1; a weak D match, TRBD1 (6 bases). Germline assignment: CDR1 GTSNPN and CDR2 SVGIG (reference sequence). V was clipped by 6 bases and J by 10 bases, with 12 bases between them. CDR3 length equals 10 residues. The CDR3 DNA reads TGTGCCTGCAAGGACAGCAGAGCTTTCTTT. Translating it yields CACKDSRAFF.

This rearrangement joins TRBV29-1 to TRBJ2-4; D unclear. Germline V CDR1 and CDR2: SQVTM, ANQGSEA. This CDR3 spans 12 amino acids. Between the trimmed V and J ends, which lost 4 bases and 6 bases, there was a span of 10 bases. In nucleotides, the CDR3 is TGCAGCGTTGTAGGAGACGTAAACATTCAGTACTTC. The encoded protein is CSVVGDVNIQYF.

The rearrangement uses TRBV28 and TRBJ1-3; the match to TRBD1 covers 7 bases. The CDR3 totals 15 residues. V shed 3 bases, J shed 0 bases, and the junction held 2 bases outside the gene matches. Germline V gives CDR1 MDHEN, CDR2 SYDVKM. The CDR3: CASSLGQSSGNTIYF. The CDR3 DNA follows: TGTGCCAGCAGTTTGGGACAGTCCTCTGGAAACACCATATATTTT.

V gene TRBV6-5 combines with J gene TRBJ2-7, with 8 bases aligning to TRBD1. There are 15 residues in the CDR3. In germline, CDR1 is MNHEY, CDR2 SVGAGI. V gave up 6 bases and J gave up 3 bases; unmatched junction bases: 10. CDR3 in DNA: TGTGCCAGCAGGGTTTCCGGGACAGGATTCTACGAGCAGTACTTC. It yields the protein CASRVSGTGFYEQYF.

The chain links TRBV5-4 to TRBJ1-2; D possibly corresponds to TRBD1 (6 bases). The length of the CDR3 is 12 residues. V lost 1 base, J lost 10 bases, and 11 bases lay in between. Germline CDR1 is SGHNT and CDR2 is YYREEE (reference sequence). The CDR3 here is CASSLRGGLYTF. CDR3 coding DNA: TGTGCCAGCAGCTTGCGCGGGGGGCTCTACACCTTC.